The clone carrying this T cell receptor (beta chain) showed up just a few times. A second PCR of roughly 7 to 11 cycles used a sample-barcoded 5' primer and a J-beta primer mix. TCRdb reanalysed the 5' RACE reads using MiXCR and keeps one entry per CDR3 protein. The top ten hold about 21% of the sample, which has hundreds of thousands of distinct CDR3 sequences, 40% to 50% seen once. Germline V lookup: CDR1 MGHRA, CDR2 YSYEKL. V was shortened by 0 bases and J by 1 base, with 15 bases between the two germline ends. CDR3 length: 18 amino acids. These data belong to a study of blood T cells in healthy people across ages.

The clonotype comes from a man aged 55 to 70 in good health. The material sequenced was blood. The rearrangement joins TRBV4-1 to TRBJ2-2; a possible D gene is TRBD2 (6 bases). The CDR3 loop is CASSQDYFGGLNTGELFF. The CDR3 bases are TGCGCCAGCAGCCAAGATTACTTCGGGGGACTGAACACCGGGGAGCTGTTTTTT.